A selection of T cell receptor beta chains follows, all from one sample in a study of response to subunit inactivated influenza vaccine. Via MiXCR, TCRdb re-called the RT-PCR reads, giving one row per CDR3 protein. The repertoire holds about 520,000 distinct CDR3 sequences, with around 7.9% as singletons. The sequencing here drew on PBMCs from blood, taken 23 to 25 months after vaccination. These receptors originate from a man between 50 and 75 years old who received an inactivated influenza vaccine. The CDR3 runs from the conserved cysteine through the conserved F or W.

J | V | CDR3
TRBJ1-6 | TRBV3-1 | CASSQVMSGSSYNSPLHF
TRBJ2-3 | TRBV5-5 | CASSHEQDPFTDTQYF
TRBJ1-6 | TRBV28 | CASSSQGDLSSYNSPLHF
TRBJ2-7 | TRBV5-6 | CASSLAAGGLYEQYF
TRBJ2-3 | TRBV20-1 | CSASGTSGSSDTQYF
TRBJ2-2 | TRBV4-1 | CASSQDDRNTGELFF
TRBJ2-7 | TRBV11-2 | CASSRVGLRAYEQYF
TRBJ1-2 | TRBV5-8 | CASSLAAASFYGYTF
TRBJ2-5 | TRBV28 | CASSLSRGQETQYF
TRBJ1-1 | TRBV29-1 | CSIFRGGNTEAFF
TRBJ1-5 | TRBV19 | CASSLGTLAQPQHF
TRBJ2-1 | TRBV3-1 | CASGGLAPNEQFF
TRBJ2-7 | TRBV5-8 | CASTIAGGSYEQYF
TRBJ1-3 | TRBV12-3/TRBV12-4 | CASSTIGQGVYF
TRBJ2-2 | TRBV7-8 | CASSLRDRANTGELFF